These 19 T cell receptor beta chains were sequenced from one sample in a study of blood T cell repertoires in COVID-19. The method was immunoSEQ multiplex PCR; TCRdb's version includes in-frame clones alone and lacks a portion of them. The sample includes about 400,000 clones, 88% of them seen just once. Sequenced material: PBMCs or T cells enriched from blood (not recorded which). The receptors come from a woman aged 35 to 49 with acute COVID-19.

The chain combines TRBV7-2 with TRBJ2-7, with 12 bases identical to TRBD2. With V trimmed by 2 bases and J by 4 bases, 6 bases remained unmatched. From germline, CDR1 is SGHTA and CDR2 FQGNSA. This CDR3 is 16 amino acids long. The CDR3 reads CASSLIASGGDYEQYF. CDR3 nucleotides: TGTGCCAGCAGCTTAATCGCTAGCGGGGGGGATTACGAGCAGTACTTC.

The J gene is TRBJ2-2, the V gene TRBV7-9, with TRBD2 matching over 7 bases. The CDR3 has 13 residues. The ends lost 4 bases at V and 7 bases at J; junction bases unmatched: 3. CDR1 SEHNR and CDR2 FQNEAQ come from the germline V gene (reference sequence). CDR3: CASSWRGSGELFF. The CDR3 nucleotides read TGTGCCAGCAGCTGGCGGGGGAGCGGGGAGCTGTTTTTT.

This clone came up once. The rearrangement links TRBV10-3 to TRBJ1-2; no clear D. V dropped 4 bases and J dropped 8 bases, with 26 bases sitting between them. CDR3 length: 17 amino acids. The germline V gene encodes CDR1 ENHRY and CDR2 SYGVKD. The CDR3 coding sequence is TGTGCCATCAGTGCCCATACGCCGCGACGGAGCCCAAGCGGCTACACCTTC. Translating gives CAISAHTPRRSPSGYTF.

Only a few counts were recorded for this clone. J is TRBJ1-2 and V is TRBV15; D is uncertain. CDR1 LNHNV and CDR2 YYDKDF come from the germline V gene (reference sequence). Trimming took off 0 bases at V and 8 bases at J, with 16 bases between the two ends. The CDR3 contains 15 residues. The CDR3 reads CATSRDSPSPGGYTF. DNA for the CDR3: TGTGCCACCAGCAGAGATAGTCCTTCACCGGGGGGCTACACCTTC. Full variable domain (missing parts from reference TRBV15 and TRBJ1-2): DAMVIQNPRYQVTQFGKPVTLSCSQTLNHNVMYWYQQKSSQAPKLLFHYYDKDFNNEADTPDNFQSRRPNTSFCFLDIRSPGLGDTAMYLCATSRDSPSPGGYTFGSGTRLTVV.

CDR3 bases: TGTGCCAGCAGCTTGACGACTAGCGGGGGCCAAGAGACCCAGTACTTC. Protein: CASSLTTSGGQETQYF. V and J are TRBV5-6 and TRBJ2-5; 12 nucleotides agree with TRBD2. The CDR3 consists of 16 residues. Germline CDR1 SGHDT, CDR2 YYEEEE. Trimming at V came to 1 base and at J to 1 base, leaving 2 bases not matched to a gene.

In this sample, this clone turned up once. The chain combines TRBV24-1 with TRBJ2-1; 12 bases match TRBD2. This CDR3 spans 14 amino acids. The trim removed 3 bases at V and 7 bases at J, leaving 0 bases unmatched. Germline V CDR1 and CDR2: KGHDR, SFDVKD. The CDR3 region is CATSDTSGGNEQFF. The CDR3 DNA reads as TGTGCCACCAGTGATACTAGCGGGGGGAATGAGCAGTTCTTC.

This chain joins TRBV12-3 or TRBV12-4 and TRBJ1-6; D may be TRBD1 (6 bases). This CDR3 has 13 amino acids. The germline V and J ends were trimmed by 5 bases and 10 bases, with 12 bases remaining between them. Here the CDR3 reads CASSADSGSPLHF. The DNA of the CDR3 is TGTGCCAGCAGTGCGGACAGCGGCTCACCCCTCCACTTT.

This clone was observed a handful of times. Additional DNA sequences in this sample encode the identical CDR3. J is TRBJ1-1 and V is TRBV5-1, with D possibly matching TRBD1 (6 bases). The CDR3 is made up of 14 amino acids. The germline V gene has CDR1 SGHRS and CDR2 YFSETQ. Trimming removed 3 bases from V and 4 bases from J, with 13 bases in between. In DNA, the CDR3 is TGCGCCAGCAGCTCACAGGGTTCGGGCACTGAAGCTTTCTTT. Its translation is CASSSQGSGTEAFF.

The chain couples TRBV12-3 or TRBV12-4 to TRBJ2-1, with D perhaps TRBD1 (5 bases). The ends were cut back, 2 bases at V and 7 bases at J, with 9 bases in the middle. The length of the CDR3 is 13 residues. This CDR3 is CASSLLAGNEQFF. CDR3 sequence (DNA): TGTGCCAGCAGTTTACTCGCAGGGAATGAGCAGTTCTTC.

V gene TRBV6-5 combines with J gene TRBJ1-2; a weak D match, TRBD1 (6 bases). The CDR3 sequence is 15 residues long. Germline CDR1 reads MNHEY; CDR2 reads SVGAGI. Deletions cut 6 bases from V and 6 bases from J, with 20 bases between. The CDR3 DNA reads TGTGCCAGCAGCCGAAACGTGGACAGAGGGAATGGCTACACCTTC. Translating gives CASSRNVDRGNGYTF.

The V and J genes are TRBV27 and TRBJ2-5, with 7 bases matching TRBD2. V was pared by 5 bases and J by 4 bases, with 10 bases of the junction left unmatched. This CDR3 has 15 residues. The germline V gene encodes CDR1 MNHEY and CDR2 SMNVEV (reference sequence). The CDR3 nucleotides are TGTGCCAGCAGTCCATATCCCCCTAGCGGAGAGACCCAGTACTTC. It specifies CASSPYPPSGETQYF.

The genes are TRBV27 and TRBJ2-2, with D possibly matching TRBD2 (5 bases). V was clipped by 6 bases and J by 1 base, with 12 bases between them. The germline CDR1 and CDR2 sequences are MNHEY and SMNVEV (reference sequence). The length of the CDR3 is 15 residues. This CDR3 is CASSPFGGNTGELFF. The CDR3, as DNA: TGTGCCAGCAGCCCATTCGGAGGGAACACCGGGGAGCTGTTTTTT.

The V and J genes are TRBV5-5 and TRBJ2-7; a possible D gene is TRBD1 (6 bases). The CDR3 sequence is 14 residues long. V was shortened by 2 bases and J by 1 base, with 10 bases between the two germline ends. Germline V lookup: CDR1 SGHKS, CDR2 YYEKEE (reference sequence). The CDR3 sequence is CASSFGQLSYEQYF. In DNA form, the CDR3 reads TGTGCCAGCAGCTTCGGACAGCTATCCTACGAGCAGTACTTC.

This rearrangement joins TRBV6-1 to TRBJ2-3; 7 bases match TRBD1. Trimming took 2 bases from V and 3 from J; bases not matched to a gene: 5. Per germline, CDR1 MNHNS and CDR2 SASEGT. This CDR3 spans 15 amino acids. The CDR3 DNA reads as TGTGCCAGCAGTGAAATGGGACAGCCAACAGATACGCAGTATTTT. Amino acids: CASSEMGQPTDTQYF.

The chain joins TRBV19 to TRBJ1-1; D not certain. V was shortened by 5 bases and J by 0 bases, with 7 bases between the two germline ends. The CDR3 spans 13 residues. Germline V gene sequence: CDR1 LNHDA, CDR2 SQIVND (reference sequence). CDR3 loop: CASSSLLNTEAFF. The CDR3 coding sequence is TGTGCCAGTAGTTCCCTCTTGAACACTGAAGCTTTCTTT.

The chain has TRBV19 and TRBJ2-7; 11 bases map to TRBD2. The CDR3 totals 19 residues. Losses at the gene ends were 2 bases for V and 3 bases for J; bases not matched to a gene: 15. Germline CDR1 is LNHDA and CDR2 is SQIVND (reference sequence). In DNA form, the CDR3 reads TGTGCCAGTAGTATACGACTAGCGGGGCAACCTCATCTTCACTACGAGCAGTACTTC. It translates to CASSIRLAGQPHLHYEQYF.

This clone was seen many times. The V call is TRBV6-6, the J call TRBJ2-3; weak D call: TRBD2 (7 bases). Germline V CDR1 and CDR2: MNHNY, SVGAGI (reference sequence). This CDR3 has 15 amino acids. The V gene lost 6 bases and the J gene lost 6 bases, with 19 bases spanning the gap. CDR3 bases: TGTGCCAGCAGGCTCAGGGAGGGGGGAAGGGATACGCAGTATTTT. Its translation: CASRLREGGRDTQYF.

The CDR3 sequence is CASSPSYNSPLHF. The CDR3, as DNA: TGTGCCAGCAGTCCATCCTATAATTCACCCCTCCACTTT. V usage is TRBV12-3 or TRBV12-4 and J usage is TRBJ1-6; D remains ambiguous. V lost 5 bases and J 1 base, leaving 3 bases between the germline ends. The CDR3 is 13 residues long.

In this sample, this clone turned up once. This chain joins TRBV5-1 and TRBJ1-2; D possibly corresponds to TRBD1 (6 bases). The germline CDR1 and CDR2 sequences are SGHRS and YFSETQ. The CDR3 sequence is 16 residues long. Trimming stripped 1 base from V and 6 bases from J, with 19 bases between. This chain's CDR3 is CASSLKGTPQLNGYTF. CDR3 DNA: TGCGCCAGCAGCTTGAAGGGGACACCTCAACTCAATGGCTACACCTTC.